One and the same sample provided the 29 T cell receptor beta chains below, sequenced in a study of shared clonotypes between healthy human individuals. TCRdb keeps only in-frame clones here, not all; method: immunoSEQ multiplex PCR. The sample holds roughly 2,500,000 clones, roughly 93% seen once. Sequenced material: naive CD4+ T cells from PBMCs. Subset in this sample: CD45RA+ positively selected. These receptor sequences come from a man between 18 and 29 years old in good health. Some clones in this sample may be carry-over from other donors' samples.

J is TRBJ2-3 and V is TRBV18, with TRBD2 matching 7 bases. With 3 bases clipped from V and 2 bases from J, the junction kept 5 bases outside the gene matches. The CDR3 runs to 15 residues. Germline CDR1 reads KGHSH; CDR2 reads LQKENI. The CDR3 region is CASSPKRGNTDTQYF. The DNA for the CDR3 is TGTGCCAGCTCACCTAAGCGGGGCAACACAGATACGCAGTATTTT.

CDR3 sequence (DNA): TGTGCCAGCAGCCAAGAGGGGAGGTGGCGGACCGGGGAGCTGTTTTTT. The encoded protein is CASSQEGRWRTGELFF. The chain has TRBV14 and TRBJ2-2; perhaps TRBD2 as D (6 bases). With 0 bases removed from V and 5 bases from J, the gap between germline ends came to 13 bases. The length of the CDR3 is 16 residues. Germline CDR1 and CDR2: SGHDN and FVKESK.

This rearrangement joins TRBV7-7 to TRBJ2-7; D perhaps matches TRBD1 (6 bases). The V end was cut by 5 bases, the J end by 3 bases, with 11 bases between. From germline, CDR1 is SSHAT and CDR2 FNYEAQ (reference sequence). The CDR3 totals 13 residues. The CDR3 DNA follows: TGTGCCAGCAGCGTTGACAGGTTCTACGAGCAGTACTTC. It codes for CASSVDRFYEQYF. Filled out from reference TRBV7-7 and TRBJ2-7, the complete variable domain reads GAGVSQSPRYKVTKRGQDVTLRCDPISSHATLYWYQQALGQGPEFLTYFNYEAQPDKSGLPSDRFSAERPEGSISTLTIQRTEQRDSAMYRCASSVDRFYEQYFGPGTRLTVT.

CDR3 loop: CASCLPGQGARVGSNEQFF. CDR3 bases: TGTGCCAGCTGTCTCCCGGGACAGGGGGCGCGTGTTGGCTCCAATGAGCAGTTCTTC. This chain connects TRBV18 to TRBJ2-1; TRBD1 matches at 12 bases. This CDR3 is 19 amino acids long. Looked up from germline, CDR1 is KGHSH and CDR2 is LQKENI. With V trimmed by 7 bases and J by 6 bases, 19 bases remained unmatched. Combining the CDR3 with reference TRBV18 and TRBJ2-1 gives the whole variable domain NAGVMQNPRHLVRRRGQEARLRCSPMKGHSHVYWYRQLPEEGLKFMVYLQKENIIDESGMPKERFSAEFPKEGPSILRIQQVVRGDSAAYFCASCLPGQGARVGSNEQFFGPGTRLTVL.

The chain carries TRBV6-6 and TRBJ1-2; 7 nucleotides match TRBD1. CDR1 MNHNY and CDR2 SVGAGI come from the germline V gene (reference sequence). Trimming took 2 bases from V and 0 from J; bases not matched to a gene: 3. The CDR3 has 15 residues. CDR3 sequence: CASSYTGTANYGYTF. For the CDR3, the DNA is TGTGCCAGCAGTTACACCGGGACAGCTAACTATGGCTACACCTTC.

The chain links TRBV13 to TRBJ2-4; D remains unclear. Trimming pared 5 bases from V and 1 base from J, leaving 21 bases between. Looked up from germline, CDR1 is PRHDT and CDR2 is FYEKMQ (reference sequence). The CDR3 is made up of 18 amino acids. CDR3 amino acids: CASSPEARSSGAKNIQYF. DNA for the CDR3: TGTGCCAGCAGCCCTGAGGCACGGTCAAGTGGGGCCAAAAACATTCAGTACTTC.

This clone was seen just once. CDR3 loop: CASSLGTSGSEQYF. The CDR3 DNA reads TGTGCCAGCAGTCTCGGGACTAGCGGGAGCGAGCAGTACTTC. The chain joins TRBV6-6 to TRBJ2-7; 14 nucleotides match TRBD2. Germline CDR1 reads MNHNY; CDR2 reads SVGAGI (reference sequence). The CDR3 is 14 residues long. V lost 5 bases to trimming and J lost 6 bases; unmatched junction nucleotides: 3.

The V call is TRBV2, the J call TRBJ2-1; TRBD1 or TRBD2 may be the D gene (5 bases each). Deletions cut 10 bases from V and 7 bases from J, with 26 bases between. The CDR3 is 16 amino acids. Germline assignment: CDR1 SNHLY and CDR2 FYNNEI. The CDR3 sequence is CATNQYEAQGVNEQFF. CDR3 bases: TGTGCCACCAACCAGTATGAGGCCCAGGGAGTTAATGAGCAGTTCTTC.

This rearrangement joins TRBV28 to TRBJ1-4; D possibly corresponds to TRBD1 (6 bases). The CDR3 has 13 amino acids. From germline, CDR1 is MDHEN and CDR2 SYDVKM. V gave up 5 bases and J gave up 7 bases, with 11 bases separating them. The DNA for the CDR3 is TGTGCCAGCAGTACGCAGGGGATTGAAAAACTGTTTTTT. It specifies CASSTQGIEKLFF.

The chain links TRBV5-4 to TRBJ2-5; 9 bases map to TRBD1. The CDR3 is made up of 15 amino acids. Germline loops: CDR1 SGHNT, CDR2 YYREEE (reference sequence). The J segment lost 2 bases and the V segment lost 5 bases, leaving 7 bases of the junction unmatched. The CDR3 is CASSPRTGVQETQYF. CDR3 sequence (DNA): TGTGCCAGCAGTCCAAGGACAGGGGTTCAAGAGACCCAGTACTTC. The whole variable domain, remainder taken from reference TRBV5-4 and TRBJ2-5, is ETGVTQSPTHLIKTRGQQVTLRCSSQSGHNTVSWYQQALGQGPQFIFQYYREEENGRGNFPPRFSGLQFPNYSSELNVNALELDDSALYLCASSPRTGVQETQYFGPGTRLLVL.

CDR3: CASSPRAYGYEQYF. Written as DNA, the CDR3 is TGTGCCAGCAGCCCTCGGGCCTACGGTTACGAGCAGTACTTC. The J gene is TRBJ2-7, the V gene TRBV2; D is undetermined. Per the germline V gene, CDR1 is SNHLY and CDR2 is FYNNEI. V gave up 6 bases and J gave up 4 bases, with 16 bases separating them. The CDR3 covers 14 residues.

This chain joins TRBV29-1 and TRBJ2-7, with a possible D match to TRBD2 (6 bases). The CDR3 loop spans 14 amino acids. With 4 bases removed from V and 0 bases from J, the gap between germline ends came to 13 bases. Germline assignment: CDR1 SQVTM and CDR2 ANQGSEA. The CDR3 DNA sequence: TGCAGCGTTGGGCGGGGACCACACTCCTACGAGCAGTACTTC. It codes for CSVGRGPHSYEQYF.

Points on this clone: Other DNA sequences within the sample encode an identical CDR3. The CDR3 region is CASSLGSSYNEQFF. The CDR3 DNA reads TGCGCCAGCAGCTTGGGCTCCTCCTACAATGAGCAGTTCTTC. This sequence joins TRBV5-1 and TRBJ2-1, with unresolved D. V was trimmed by 0 bases and J by 0 bases, leaving 4 bases between them. CDR3 length: 14 residues. Germline V gives CDR1 SGHRS, CDR2 YFSETQ.

The chain is built from TRBV10-3 and TRBJ2-5, with D possibly called TRBD1 or TRBD2 (6 bases each). Germline lookup yields CDR1 ENHRY and CDR2 SYGVKD. This CDR3 region has 10 residues. V lost 11 bases to trimming and J lost 4 bases, with 8 bases between them. The DNA of the CDR3 is TGTGCCGGGGGGCGAGAGACCCAGTACTTC. Protein: CAGGRETQYF.

The chain uses TRBV6-1 and TRBJ1-4, with 11 bases fitting TRBD1. J was trimmed by 8 bases and V by 5 bases; bases with no gene match: 7. The CDR3 length is 15 residues. Germline CDR1 is MNHNS and CDR2 is SASEGT. The CDR3 sequence is CASSRTGGAGEKLFF. Here the CDR3 DNA reads TGTGCCAGCAGTAGGACAGGGGGCGCGGGAGAAAAACTGTTTTTT.

The gene calls are TRBV5-8 and TRBJ1-4; TRBD1 matches at 12 bases. This CDR3 is 15 amino acids long. Per the germline V gene, CDR1 is SGHTS and CDR2 is YDEGEE. Trimming removed 3 bases from V and 7 bases from J; junction bases left unmatched: 4. CDR3 sequence reads: CASSWGTGGVEKLFF. In DNA form, the CDR3 reads TGTGCCAGCAGCTGGGGGACAGGGGGCGTTGAAAAACTGTTTTTT.

The chain uses TRBV5-1 and TRBJ2-6, with 7 bases identical to TRBD1. The CDR3 consists of 18 residues. V lost 0 bases to trimming and J lost 0 bases; unmatched junction nucleotides: 6. The V gene's germline CDR1 is SGHRS and CDR2 YFSETQ. The CDR3 reads CASSLAGTVPSGANVLTF. The CDR3 region has the DNA TGCGCCAGCAGCTTGGCCGGGACAGTCCCCTCTGGGGCCAACGTCCTGACTTTC.

As to this clone: Other DNA sequences of this sample code for an identical CDR3. The V call is TRBV9, the J call TRBJ2-7; TRBD1 aligns across 9 bases. Unmatched junction bases numbered 3, after V lost 0 bases and J lost 2 bases. CDR3 length equals 15 residues. Germline lookup yields CDR1 SGDLS and CDR2 YYNGEE. The CDR3 bases are TGTGCCAGCAGCGTAGGCGGACAGGGGCCCTACGAGCAGTACTTC. Residues: CASSVGGQGPYEQYF.

The chain links TRBV15 to TRBJ2-7; D is unresolved. Between the trimmed V and J ends, which lost 6 bases and 1 base, there was a span of 16 bases. The germline V gene has CDR1 LNHNV and CDR2 YYDKDF (reference sequence). CDR3 size: 15 residues. CDR3 sequence (DNA): TGTGCCACCAGGGCTTCTACCTCCAGATCCTACGAGCAGTACTTC. Translation gives CATRASTSRSYEQYF. The full variable domain, completed using reference TRBV15 and TRBJ2-7, is DAMVIQNPRYQVTQFGKPVTLSCSQTLNHNVMYWYQQKSSQAPKLLFHYYDKDFNNEADTPDNFQSRRPNTSFCFLDIRSPGLGDTAMYLCATRASTSRSYEQYFGPGTRLTVT.

The rearrangement joins TRBV7-3 to TRBJ1-1, with D uncertain. Trimming stripped 0 bases from V and 7 bases from J, with 9 bases between. CDR3 length: 13 residues. Germline values: CDR1 SGHTA, CDR2 FQGTGA. Written as DNA, the CDR3 is TGTGCCAGCAGCTTAACGTCCGGATTTGAAGCTTTCTTT. Amino acids: CASSLTSGFEAFF.

The CDR3 is CASSPLGRQNYGYTF. For the CDR3, the DNA is TGTGCCAGCAGCCCCCTGGGGAGACAGAACTATGGCTACACCTTC. The chain employs TRBV7-6 and TRBJ1-2, with TRBD1 as a possible D gene (5 bases). There are 15 residues in the CDR3. Deletions cut 5 bases from V and 2 bases from J, with 15 bases between. CDR1 is SGHVS and CDR2 is FNYEAQ in the germline V gene. Full variable domain (rest looked up from reference TRBV7-6 and TRBJ1-2): GAGVSQSPRYKVTKRGQDVALRCDPISGHVSLYWYRQALGQGPEFLTYFNYEAQQDKSGLPNDRFSAERPEGSISTLTIQRTEQRDSAMYRCASSPLGRQNYGYTFGSGTRLTVV.

The genes are TRBV18 and TRBJ1-3; D gene uncertain. Trimming took 3 bases from V and 4 from J, leaving 16 bases between them. In germline, CDR1 is KGHSH, CDR2 LQKENI. The CDR3 sequence is 16 residues long. In DNA, the CDR3 is TGTGCCAGCTCACCGGTGACGAATTGGCGAGGAAACACCATATATTTT. It specifies CASSPVTNWRGNTIYF.

This rearrangement joins TRBV27 to TRBJ2-7, with 8 bases lining up with TRBD2. The CDR3 contains 16 residues. With 5 bases clipped from V and 3 bases from J, the junction kept 12 bases outside the gene matches. Germline loops: CDR1 MNHEY, CDR2 SMNVEV (reference sequence). The CDR3: CASSARQTSVNYEQYF. CDR3 nucleotide sequence: TGTGCCAGCAGTGCTCGTCAGACTAGCGTCAACTACGAGCAGTACTTC.

The gene calls are TRBV13 and TRBJ2-3, with a weak D call TRBD2 (6 bases). From germline, CDR1 is PRHDT and CDR2 FYEKMQ (reference sequence). Trimming shortened V by 2 bases and J by 0 bases, and 9 bases separated the two germline ends. The CDR3 extends over 15 amino acids. CDR3 sequence reads: CASSLRAGSTDTQYF. CDR3 DNA: TGTGCCAGCAGCTTAAGGGCGGGGAGCACAGATACGCAGTATTTT.

This chain connects TRBV7-2 to TRBJ2-3, with D maybe TRBD2 (5 bases). The CDR3 has 14 amino acids. Germline CDR1 and CDR2: SGHTA and FQGNSA. Trimming shortened V by 3 bases and J by 6 bases, and 13 bases separated the two germline ends. The CDR3 here is CASSLRFGGDTQYF. In DNA, the CDR3 is TGTGCCAGCAGCTTGAGGTTTGGCGGGGATACGCAGTATTTT.

CDR3 sequence reads: CAGGTGTYEQYF. In DNA, the CDR3 is TGTGCCGGAGGGACAGGGACCTACGAGCAGTACTTC. The chain links TRBV2 to TRBJ2-7, with TRBD1 identical over 9 bases. V lost 11 bases to trimming and J lost 2 bases; unmatched junction nucleotides: 4. The CDR3 loop spans 12 amino acids. CDR1 SNHLY and CDR2 FYNNEI come from the germline V gene.

The chain employs TRBV5-1 and TRBJ1-2; 10 nucleotides line up with TRBD1. From germline, CDR1 is SGHRS and CDR2 YFSETQ. The CDR3 loop spans 15 amino acids. Unmatched junction bases numbered 11, after V lost 4 bases and J lost 8 bases. Here the CDR3 DNA reads TGCGCCAGCAGCGCGGCAAGGACAGGGGGTAACGGCTACACCTTC. It codes for CASSAARTGGNGYTF. The full variable domain, completed using reference TRBV5-1 and TRBJ1-2, is KAGVTQTPRYLIKTRGQQVTLSCSPISGHRSVSWYQQTPGQGLQFLFEYFSETQRNKGNFPGRFSGRQFSNSRSEMNVSTLELGDSALYLCASSAARTGGNGYTFGSGTRLTVV.

The rearrangement joins TRBV2 to TRBJ1-1; 8 bases are a match to TRBD1. Per the germline V gene, CDR1 is SNHLY and CDR2 is FYNNEI. The CDR3 sequence is 12 residues long. With V trimmed by 6 bases and J by 6 bases, 3 bases remained unmatched. CDR3 region: CASSRQGSEAFF. The CDR3 region has the DNA TGTGCCAGCAGCCGACAGGGGTCTGAAGCTTTCTTT.

This rearrangement joins TRBV7-2 to TRBJ2-7; D gene uncertain. The V end was cut by 5 bases, the J end by 2 bases, with 7 bases between. The CDR3 is 12 residues long. Germline loops: CDR1 SGHTA, CDR2 FQGNSA. This chain's CDR3 is CASSLPTYEQYF. CDR3 DNA sequence: TGTGCCAGCAGCCTCCCCACCTACGAGCAGTACTTC.